This T cell receptor beta chain was captured by sequencing in a study of blood T cell repertoires in COVID-19. Original processing notes: Amplification of reference gene primers was used by the study to estimate nucleated cell counts. The data were produced by immunoSEQ multiplex PCR, yet TCRdb's version contains in-frame clones alone and is incomplete. The D gene and trimming were derived from the DNA, and the V and J assignments and clone size from that table. The table records around 180,000 clones, around 89% of them present only once. This CDR3 spans 15 amino acids. CDR1 and CDR2 from the germline V gene are MGHRA and YSYEKL. With 4 bases removed from V and 5 bases from J, the gap between germline ends came to 17 bases.

The chain couples TRBV4-1 to TRBJ1-1; D is uncertain. Sequencing was done on a sample of peripheral blood. This receptor was identified in a human donor in a cohort sampled during active COVID-19. The CDR3 DNA is TGCGCCAGCAGCCGAGAGTCGGCTCCGGAGACTGAAGCTTTCTTT. Translated: CASSRESAPETEAFF.